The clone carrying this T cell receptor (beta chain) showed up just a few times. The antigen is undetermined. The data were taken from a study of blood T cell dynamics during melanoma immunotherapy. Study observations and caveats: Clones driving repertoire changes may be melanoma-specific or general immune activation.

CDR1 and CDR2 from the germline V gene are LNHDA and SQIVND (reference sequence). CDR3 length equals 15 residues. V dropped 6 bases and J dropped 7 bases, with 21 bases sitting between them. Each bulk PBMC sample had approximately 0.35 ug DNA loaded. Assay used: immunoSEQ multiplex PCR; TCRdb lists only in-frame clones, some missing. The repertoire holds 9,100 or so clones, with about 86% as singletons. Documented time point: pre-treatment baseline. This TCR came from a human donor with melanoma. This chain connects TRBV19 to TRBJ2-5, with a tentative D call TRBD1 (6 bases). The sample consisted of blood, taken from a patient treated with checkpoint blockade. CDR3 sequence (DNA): TGTGCCAGTAGCCGCGGACAGTACCCTGGGGTGACCCAGTACTTC. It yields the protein CASSRGQYPGVTQYF. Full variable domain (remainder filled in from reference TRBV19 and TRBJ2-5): DGGITQSPKYLFRKEGQNVTLSCEQNLNHDAMYWYRQDPGQGLRLIYYSQIVNDFQKGDIAEGYSVSREKKESFPLTVTSAQKNPTAFYLCASSRGQYPGVTQYFGPGTRLLVL.